A selection of T cell receptor beta chains follows, all from one sample in a study of cytomegalovirus exposure and HLA in healthy donors. Only in-frame clones appear in the TCRdb table, and some are missing; sequencing was by immunoSEQ multiplex PCR. The sample includes around 130,000 clones, roughly 88% of them seen just once. The specimen was PBMCs. All receptors come from a man aged 50 to 60 in good health and CMV-seronegative. Both conserved end residues are part of each CDR3. D genes are given only for firm matches. Part of the rows lack a size; the others show once, few, many or a class for expanded clones.

>NA|16|TRBV7-6|NA|TRBJ2-7
CASSLLAPWSSYEQYF
TGTGCCAGCAGCTTATTAGCGCCTTGGAGCTCCTACGAGCAGTACTTC
>NA|14|TRBV7-2|NA|TRBJ2-5
CASSLDYRQETQYF
TGTGCCAGCAGCTTAGACTATCGCCAAGAGACCCAGTACTTC
>NA|11|TRBV4-1|NA|TRBJ2-1
CASSQGLRQFF
TGCGCCAGCAGCCAAGGACTAAGGCAGTTCTTC
>NA|12|TRBV2|NA|TRBJ1-5
CASLNPPGPQHF
TGTGCCAGCCTGAACCCCCCAGGGCCCCAGCATTTT
>TRBD1|11|TRBV29-1|NA|TRBJ2-5
CSVEDRQTQYF
TGCAGCGTTGAGGACAGGCAGACCCAGTACTTC
>NA|16|TRBV5-8|NA|TRBJ1-4
CASSLVLREANEKLFF
TGTGCCAGCAGCTTGGTCTTGAGGGAGGCTAATGAAAAACTGTTTTTT
>NA|13|TRBV7-2|NA|TRBJ1-1
CASSLATVTEAFF
TGTGCCAGCAGCTTAGCAACGGTCACTGAAGCTTTCTTT
>TRBD1|16|TRBV5-6|NA|TRBJ2-7
CASSLVPGQGFHEQYF
TGTGCCAGCAGCTTAGTACCGGGACAGGGGTTCCACGAGCAGTACTTC
>TRBD1|13|TRBV10-1|NA|TRBJ1-2
CASAGQGSYGYTF
TGCGCCAGCGCGGGACAGGGATCGTATGGCTACACCTTC
>NA|16|TRBV7-2|NA|TRBJ2-2
CASSLVGSGVGGELFF
TGTGCCAGCAGCTTAGTTGGTTCAGGGGTGGGCGGGGAGCTGTTTTTT
>TRBD2|17|TRBV5-1|NA|TRBJ2-6
CASSLERGGSGANVLTF
TGCGCCAGCAGCTTGGAACGGGGGGGCTCTGGGGCCAACGTCCTGACTTTC
>NA|14|TRBV30|NA|TRBJ1-4
CAWSVSQMNEKLFF
TGTGCCTGGAGTGTATCACAAATGAATGAAAAACTGTTTTTT
>NA|14|TRBV13|once|TRBJ1-1
CASSLNSMNTEAFF
TGTGCCAGCAGCTTAAACAGCATGAACACTGAAGCTTTCTTT
>NA|16|TRBV4-2|NA|TRBJ2-3
CASSQAGLRGADTQYF
TGTGCCAGCAGCCAAGCGGGTCTTAGAGGAGCAGATACGCAGTATTTT
>TRBD1|15|TRBV5-1|few|TRBJ1-4
CASSATGTTNEKLFF
TGCGCCAGCAGCGCGACAGGGACAACTAATGAAAAACTGTTTTTT
>NA|15|TRBV19|NA|TRBJ1-5
CASSILRQGNQPQHF
TGTGCCAGTAGTATCTTAAGGCAGGGCAATCAGCCCCAGCATTTT
>NA|11|TRBV20-1|NA|TRBJ1-2
CSARVSYGYTF
TGCAGTGCTAGAGTGTCGTATGGCTACACCTTC
>TRBD1|14|TRBV27|NA|TRBJ2-1
CASAWTGGYNEQFF
TGTGCCAGCGCCTGGACAGGTGGCTACAATGAGCAGTTCTTC
>NA|15|TRBV6-1|NA|TRBJ1-5
CASSESGISNQPQHF
TGTGCCAGCAGTGAATCAGGTATCAGCAATCAGCCCCAGCATTTT
>NA|12|TRBV15|NA|TRBJ1-6
CATSRDGSPLHF
TGTGCCACCAGCAGAGATGGCTCACCCCTCCACTTT
>TRBD2|14|TRBV5-1|once|TRBJ2-5
CASSPGRGQETQYF
TGCGCCAGCAGCCCGGGGCGGGGGCAAGAGACCCAGTACTTC
>TRBD1|14|TRBV2|once|TRBJ1-4
CASSSGTGVEKLFF
TGTGCCAGCAGTTCCGGGACAGGGGTTGAAAAACTGTTTTTT
>TRBD2|17|TRBV4-2|NA|TRBJ2-7
CASSQQVAGGVINEQYF
TGTGCCAGCAGCCAACAGGTAGCCGGGGGGGTGATCAACGAGCAGTACTTC
>NA|14|TRBV6-5|NA|TRBJ2-1
CASTPAGLYNEQFF
TGTGCCAGCACCCCGGCGGGCCTCTACAATGAGCAGTTCTTC
>NA|16|TRBV9|once|TRBJ2-2
CASSVEAGPNTGELFF
TGTGCCAGCAGCGTAGAGGCAGGCCCGAACACCGGGGAGCTGTTTTTT
>TRBD1|16|TRBV19|NA|TRBJ1-2
CASSIDLGQGPYGYTF
TGTGCCAGTAGTATAGATCTGGGACAGGGGCCATATGGCTACACCTTC
>TRBD1|15|TRBV4-1|NA|TRBJ1-1
CASSPLGDSGRRAFF
TGCGCCAGCAGCCCCTTAGGGGACAGTGGGAGGCGAGCTTTCTTT
>NA|17|TRBV7-2|once|TRBJ1-6
CASSLATGTLGNSPLHF
TGTGCCAGCAGCTTAGCCACCGGGACTTTAGGGAATTCACCCCTCCACTTT
>NA|12|TRBV6-6|NA|TRBJ2-7
CASSYQGTGQYF
TGTGCCAGCAGTTACCAGGGAACAGGGCAGTACTTC
>NA|14|TRBV6-1|NA|TRBJ1-1
CASSEPTGGTEAFF
TGTGCCAGCAGTGAACCTACGGGGGGCACTGAAGCTTTCTTT
>TRBD1|13|TRBV2|few|TRBJ1-1
CASSGTQGTEAFF
TGTGCCAGCAGCGGGACACAGGGGACTGAAGCTTTCTTT
>TRBD1|15|TRBV7-3|NA|TRBJ2-7
CASSSGQAGVHEQYF
TGTGCCAGCAGCTCGGGACAGGCCGGCGTCCACGAGCAGTACTTC
>TRBD1|14|TRBV5-1|NA|TRBJ1-4
CASSQGQGGEKLFF
TGCGCCAGCAGCCAAGGACAGGGTGGTGAAAAACTGTTTTTT
>TRBD2|15|TRBV2|NA|TRBJ2-5
CASSGARGGGETQYF
TGTGCCAGCAGTGGCGCGCGGGGGGGCGGAGAGACCCAGTACTTC
>TRBD2|17|TRBV5-4|NA|TRBJ2-5
CASSSGGSGSGRETQYF
TGTGCCAGCAGCTCGGGGGGGTCGGGGTCGGGTCGAGAGACCCAGTACTTC
>TRBD1|14|TRBV6-5|NA|TRBJ1-1
CASRRDRGSSEAFF
TGTGCCAGCAGGCGGGACAGGGGATCGTCCGAAGCTTTCTTT
>NA|13|TRBV14|NA|TRBJ1-1
CASSQDRNTEAFF
TGTGCCAGCAGCCAAGATCGGAACACTGAAGCTTTCTTT
>NA|13|TRBV6-5|few|TRBJ2-2
CASSFRPAGELFF
TGTGCCAGCAGTTTCAGGCCTGCCGGGGAGCTGTTTTTT
>TRBD1|17|TRBV2|NA|TRBJ1-5
CASSEARTGAPLEPQHF
TGTGCCAGCAGTGAAGCGAGGACAGGGGCTCCTCTAGAGCCCCAGCATTTT
>TRBD1|12|TRBV14|NA|TRBJ1-1
CASTQGGPEAFF
TGTGCCAGCACCCAGGGGGGACCTGAAGCTTTCTTT
>TRBD1|14|TRBV25-1|NA|TRBJ1-2
CASSEGQGRYGYTF
TGTGCCAGCAGTGAGGGACAGGGGAGGTATGGCTACACCTTC
>NA|18|TRBV7-9|NA|TRBJ1-4
CASSPRRDRAATNEKLFF
TGTGCCAGCAGCCCGAGGAGGGACCGAGCTGCAACTAATGAAAAACTGTTTTTT
>TRBD1|14|TRBV4-1|NA|TRBJ1-1
CASSPGTGNTEAFF
TGCGCCAGCAGCCCCGGGACAGGGAACACTGAAGCTTTCTTT
>NA|16|TRBV7-6|once|TRBJ1-1
CASSLVFVGMNTEAFF
TGTGCCAGCAGCTTAGTTTTTGTCGGGATGAACACTGAAGCTTTCTTT
>NA|12|TRBV30|NA|TRBJ1-2
CAWMDGAYGYTF
TGTGCCTGGATGGATGGAGCCTATGGCTACACCTTC
>NA|16|TRBV25-1|NA|TRBJ2-3
CASSEYRSLSPDTQYF
TGTGCCAGCAGTGAATACCGGTCCTTGTCCCCCGATACGCAGTATTTT
>TRBD1|17|TRBV6-1|NA|TRBJ1-5
CASSGGTGRYSNQPQHF
TGTGCCAGCAGTGGGGGGACAGGGCGATATTCCAATCAGCCCCAGCATTTT
>NA|14|TRBV6-5|once|TRBJ1-1
CASSRRAANTEAFF
TGTGCCAGCAGTCGGCGGGCGGCGAACACTGAAGCTTTCTTT
>NA|14|TRBV15|NA|TRBJ1-2
CATRTDGGAADYTF
TGTGCCACCAGAACAGACGGGGGGGCAGCGGACTACACCTTC
>NA|13|TRBV10-3|NA|TRBJ1-1
CAIREQTNTEAFF
TGTGCCATCAGAGAACAGACGAACACTGAAGCTTTCTTT
>NA|11|TRBV30|NA|TRBJ1-1
CAWSWQGGAFF
TGTGCCTGGAGTTGGCAGGGCGGAGCTTTCTTT
>NA|11|TRBV20-1|NA|TRBJ1-6
CSARQDRTLHF
TGCAGTGCTAGGCAGGACAGAACCCTCCACTTT
>TRBD1|15|TRBV7-9|NA|TRBJ2-7
CASSLGWDRVYEQYF
TGTGCCAGCAGCTTAGGATGGGACAGGGTATACGAGCAGTACTTC
>TRBD2|17|TRBV5-1|NA|TRBJ2-3
CASSYAGTSGGPDTQYF
TGCGCCAGCAGCTATGCCGGGACTAGCGGGGGGCCAGATACGCAGTATTTT
>NA|14|TRBV30|NA|TRBJ1-3
CAWSEGSSGNTIYF
TGTGCCTGGAGTGAGGGGTCCTCTGGAAACACCATATATTTT
>TRBD1|13|TRBV2|once|TRBJ1-2
CASRRQGADGYTF
TGTGCCAGCAGACGACAGGGGGCGGATGGCTACACCTTC